This record looks at one TCR beta chain sequence and its context. These data originate in a study of blood T cell repertoires in COVID-19. Study background: Both acute and convalescent COVID-19 samples were obtained from the United States, Italy and Spain. Nucleic acid was either cDNA or gDNA, and it came from T cells, B-cell-depleted T cells, or PBMCs.

In the original processing: Amplification of reference gene primers was used by the study to estimate nucleated cell counts. The table came from immunoSEQ multiplex PCR; TCRdb's copy has only in-frame clones and leaves some out. Clone size and V and J calls were adopted from that table, with D and trimming inferred from the DNA. The repertoire holds tens of thousands of clones, with about 86% as singletons. This CDR3 is 14 amino acids long. V trimming: 8 bases; J trimming: 0 bases; junction bases outside the gene matches: 7. In germline, CDR1 is SQVTM, CDR2 ANQGSEA. This chain links TRBV29-1 with TRBJ2-3; 8 bases agree with TRBD2. The clonotype originates from a man aged 50-59 years with active COVID-19. The material sequenced was peripheral blood. The CDR3: CSYRGGLSTDTQYF. The CDR3 bases are TGCAGCTACCGGGGGGGACTAAGCACAGATACGCAGTATTTT.